The 26 T cell receptor beta chains below were found in one sample sequenced in a study of shared clonotypes between healthy human individuals. The protocol was immunoSEQ multiplex PCR, while the TCRdb copy is restricted to in-frame clones and leaves out a portion. The repertoire holds 2 million to 2.5 million clones, approximately 90% seen once, with approximately 0.39% in the top ten. Sequences were obtained from naive CD4+ T cells from PBMCs. The sample's subset: CD45RA+ positively selected. These receptors were obtained from a man aged 18 to 30 in good health. Some clones in this sample may be carry-over from other donors' samples.

The chain links TRBV7-9 to TRBJ2-1; 10 nucleotides agree with TRBD2. V shed 4 bases and J 4 bases; nucleotides not matched to a gene: 10. CDR3 length: 17 residues. Looked up from germline, CDR1 is SEHNR and CDR2 is FQNEAQ (reference sequence). CDR3 sequence (DNA): TGTGCCAGCAGCTCCCCCCCGGGGACTAGCGAGTACAATGAGCAGTTCTTC. Encoded protein: CASSSPPGTSEYNEQFF. The full variable domain, completed using reference TRBV7-9 and TRBJ2-1, is DTGVSQNPRHKITKRGQNVTFRCDPISEHNRLYWYRQTLGQGPEFLTYFQNEAQLEKSRLLSDRFSAERPKGSFSTLEIQRTEQGDSAMYLCASSSPPGTSEYNEQFFGPGTRLTVL.

The chain links TRBV5-1 to TRBJ2-7; 7 bases are shared with TRBD2. This CDR3 has 14 amino acids. Germline assignment: CDR1 SGHRS and CDR2 YFSETQ. V dropped 4 bases and J dropped 5; count of bases not matched to a gene: 9. The CDR3 DNA is TGCGCCAGCAGCAGCCCTAGCGGAGGGGACGAGCAGTACTTC. The encoded protein is CASSSPSGGDEQYF.

This clone has a single count. The junction departs from the called germline gene at one end, perhaps through a read error. The gene calls are TRBV28 and TRBJ2-7; D ambiguous. CDR3 length: 8 amino acids. Germline values: CDR1 MDHEN, CDR2 SYDVKM. The CDR3: CASSYYIF. The CDR3 DNA is TGTGCCAGCAGTTATTATATTTTC.

The CDR3 bases are TGTGCCGGGGGGGACAGCCTTACTAACTATGGCTACACCTTC. This gives the protein CAGGDSLTNYGYTF. The V and J genes are TRBV7-9 and TRBJ1-2; TRBD1 aligns across 7 bases. This CDR3 has 14 amino acids. Germline V lookup: CDR1 SEHNR, CDR2 FQNEAQ (reference sequence). J gave up 0 bases and V 11 bases, and 9 bases lay outside the gene matches.

The V gene is TRBV28, the J gene TRBJ1-2; TRBD1 is a possible D gene (5 bases). V lost 5 bases and J lost 11, with 15 bases in between. CDR1 MDHEN and CDR2 SYDVKM come from the germline V gene. The CDR3 totals 12 residues. The CDR3 loop reads CASSNAQGVYTF. In DNA, the CDR3 is TGTGCCAGCAGTAACGCCCAGGGTGTTTACACCTTC.

V and J are TRBV28 and TRBJ1-2; no firm D call. The CDR3 is 17 residues long. The V and J ends lost 5 bases and 4 bases respectively, with 23 bases between them. Looked up from germline, CDR1 is MDHEN and CDR2 is SYDVKM. The CDR3 nucleotides are TGTGCCAGCAGTCTCCCGGGGTCCCCCGGCCATATCTATGGCTACACCTTC. Translating it yields CASSLPGSPGHIYGYTF.

A remark on this clone: The same CDR3 also results from other DNA sequences found in this sample. The CDR3 nucleotides read TGTGCCATCAGTCGAACCGGAATGAACACTGAAGCTTTCTTT. Amino acid sequence: CAISRTGMNTEAFF. The chain couples TRBV10-3 to TRBJ1-1; D gene ambiguous. This CDR3 is built from 14 residues. V was trimmed by 5 bases and J by 0 bases, leaving 10 bases between them. CDR1 and CDR2 (germline): ENHRY, SYGVKD.

The chain carries TRBV29-1 and TRBJ2-5; TRBD2 agrees at 7 bases. Per germline, CDR1 SQVTM and CDR2 ANQGSEA. This CDR3 has 13 amino acids. After removal of 8 bases from V and 4 bases from J, the junction contained 10 bases not matched to a gene. In nucleotides, the CDR3 is TGCAGCACCGATGCGTGGGAGGGAGAGACCCAGTACTTC. This codes for CSTDAWEGETQYF.

Comment on this clone: Other nucleotide sequences from this sample produce the same CDR3. The CDR3 nucleotides read TGTGCCAGCACCTTAGCGGGAGGGTACAATGAGCAGTTCTTC. Translating gives CASTLAGGYNEQFF. The chain combines TRBV27 with TRBJ2-1; 11 bases are shared with TRBD2. The germline V gene encodes CDR1 MNHEY and CDR2 SMNVEV (reference sequence). J was trimmed by 4 bases and V by 7 bases; bases with no gene match: 3. The CDR3 sequence is 14 residues long.

The CDR3 protein is CASSSTRGTEAFF. DNA for the CDR3: TGTGCCAGTAGTAGCACTCGGGGCACTGAAGCTTTCTTT. This chain connects TRBV19 to TRBJ1-1; D is uncertain. The V end lost 4 bases, the J end lost 4 bases, and 10 bases lay between the germline ends. From germline, CDR1 is LNHDA and CDR2 SQIVND (reference sequence). The CDR3 has 13 residues.

The chain employs TRBV10-2 and TRBJ1-6, with a tentative D call TRBD1 (6 bases). This CDR3 has 13 residues. Per the germline V gene, CDR1 is WSHSY and CDR2 is SAAADI. Trimming cost V 10 bases and J 4 bases, with 11 bases left between them. CDR3 sequence reads: CATNREYNSPLHF. The CDR3 nucleotides are TGCGCCACAAACAGGGAGTATAATTCACCCCTCCACTTT.

The rearrangement joins TRBV19 to TRBJ2-7; D is perhaps TRBD1 (5 bases). This CDR3 spans 16 amino acids. Between the trimmed V and J ends, which lost 5 bases and 0 bases, there was a span of 17 bases. CDR1 is LNHDA and CDR2 is SQIVND in the germline V gene (reference sequence). CDR3 sequence reads: CASSGADLLPSYEQYF. For the CDR3, the DNA is TGTGCCAGTAGTGGGGCGGACCTGCTACCCTCCTACGAGCAGTACTTC.

This clone is a singleton in its sample. The rearrangement uses TRBV6-1 and TRBJ2-1, with D possibly called TRBD1 or TRBD2 (6 bases each). This CDR3 is 13 amino acids long. Germline V CDR1 and CDR2: MNHNS, SASEGT. V dropped 5 bases and J dropped 12 bases, with 17 bases sitting between them. CDR3 protein: CASSLGGPQGQFF. Written as DNA, the CDR3 is TGTGCCAGCAGTCTGGGGGGCCCCCAGGGGCAGTTCTTC.

The rearrangement links TRBV7-3 to TRBJ1-3; D perhaps matches TRBD1 (5 bases). V was cut by 2 bases and J by 3 bases, with 11 bases left in between. The CDR3 sequence is 15 residues long. Per the germline V gene, CDR1 is SGHTA and CDR2 is FQGTGA. The CDR3 is CASSLAGSDGNTIYF. The CDR3 nucleotides read TGTGCCAGCAGCTTAGCAGGGTCGGATGGAAACACCATATATTTT.

For this clone: At one of its ends the junction is not consistent with the germline gene, which may arise from a read error. CDR3 DNA sequence: TGTGTCAGCAGTTTAAAGGGGTCTGGGGCCAACGTCCTGACTTTC. Amino acids: CVSSLKGSGANVLTF. The rearrangement uses TRBV27 and TRBJ2-6, with TRBD1 as a possible D gene (5 bases). The CDR3 is 15 residues long. From germline, CDR1 is MNHEY and CDR2 SMNVEV (reference sequence). The full variable domain, rest sourced from reference TRBV27 and TRBJ2-6, is EAQVTQNPRYLITVTGKKLTVTCSQNMNHEYMSWYRQDPGLGLRQIYYSMNVEVTDKGDVPEGYKVSRKEKRNFPLILESPSPNQTSLYFCVSSLKGSGANVLTFGAGSRLTVL.

The chain carries TRBV7-9 and TRBJ2-7; no definite D call. This CDR3 comprises 14 residues. V gave up 5 bases and J gave up 5 bases, with 16 bases separating them. Germline CDR1 is SEHNR and CDR2 is FQNEAQ (reference sequence). The chain's CDR3 is CASSLTPQDHEQYF. CDR3 bases: TGTGCCAGCAGCCTTACACCCCAGGATCACGAGCAGTACTTC.

This chain connects TRBV6-5 to TRBJ1-2; possibly TRBD1 for D (6 bases). The ends were cut back, 6 bases at V and 4 bases at J, with 18 bases in the middle. The CDR3 is made up of 15 amino acids. Germline V gene sequence: CDR1 MNHEY, CDR2 SVGAGI. The CDR3 DNA follows: TGTGCCAGCAGACGGGGCGGGGGCGGAGGCTATGGCTACACCTTC. Translating it yields CASRRGGGGGYGYTF.

Only one count was recorded for this clone. The chain joins TRBV2 to TRBJ1-5, with 8 nucleotides matching TRBD1. Trimming cost V 6 bases and J 2 bases; bases outside gene matches: 6. This CDR3 is 15 amino acids long. The germline gives CDR1 SNHLY, CDR2 FYNNEI. CDR3 sequence reads: CASSGQGKGNQPQHF. DNA of the CDR3: TGTGCCAGCAGCGGACAGGGAAAGGGCAATCAGCCCCAGCATTTT.

The rearrangement uses TRBV11-1 and TRBJ2-1; a weak D match, TRBD1 (5 bases). Germline lookup yields CDR1 SGHAT and CDR2 FQDESV (reference sequence). V was shortened by 3 bases and J by 7 bases, with 13 bases between the two germline ends. This CDR3 comprises 14 residues. CDR3 sequence reads: CASSFPGPRNEQFF. The CDR3 DNA sequence: TGTGCCAGCAGCTTCCCAGGGCCTAGGAATGAGCAGTTCTTC.

The chain uses TRBV12-5 and TRBJ1-3, with a tentative D call TRBD1 (5 bases). CDR1 and CDR2 (germline): LGHNT, FRNRAP. The V end lost 0 bases, the J end lost 4 bases, and 16 bases lay between the germline ends. This CDR3 comprises 17 residues. The CDR3 spells CASGLVLGTLGGNTIYF. DNA for the CDR3: TGTGCTAGTGGTTTGGTCCTCGGGACCCTGGGGGGAAACACCATATATTTT.

The J gene is TRBJ2-7, the V gene TRBV6-1; D gene ambiguous. CDR1 and CDR2 from the germline V gene are MNHNS and SASEGT. The CDR3 extends over 15 amino acids. Deletions cut 1 base from V and 3 bases from J, with 13 bases between. CDR3 region: CASSEGRDSVYEQYF. The CDR3, as DNA: TGTGCCAGCAGTGAAGGGCGAGACTCCGTCTACGAGCAGTACTTC.

The rearrangement links TRBV5-4 to TRBJ2-2; weak D call: TRBD1 (6 bases). V was cut by 5 bases and J by 4 bases, with 9 bases left in between. The CDR3 sequence is 13 residues long. Germline CDR1 SGHNT, CDR2 YYREEE (reference sequence). The CDR3 region is CASSPDSTGELFF. Here the CDR3 DNA reads TGTGCCAGCAGTCCGGACAGCACCGGGGAGCTGTTTTTT.

The chain uses TRBV28 and TRBJ1-4, with D tentatively TRBD1 (5 bases). Germline values: CDR1 MDHEN, CDR2 SYDVKM. V shed 11 bases and J shed 4 bases, with 23 bases lying between them. This CDR3 region has 16 residues. The DNA for the CDR3 is TGTGCCGCCCGCCCCACAGGTCGGGGGGGTAATGAAAAACTGTTTTTT. It is translated as CAARPTGRGGNEKLFF.

This clone was counted once. V usage is TRBV4-1 and J usage is TRBJ1-5, with TRBD1 as a possible D gene (5 bases). The CDR3 totals 14 residues. Germline assignment: CDR1 MGHRA and CDR2 YSYEKL. Trimming removed 2 bases at V and 3 bases at J, with 8 bases between. The CDR3 sequence: CASSQLQVNQPQHF. The CDR3, as DNA: TGCGCCAGCAGCCAACTACAGGTCAATCAGCCCCAGCATTTT.

The chain links TRBV18 to TRBJ1-1; perhaps TRBD1 as D (6 bases). The V gene lost 3 bases and the J gene lost 0 bases, with 14 bases spanning the gap. CDR1 is KGHSH, CDR2 LQKENI, per germline. There are 16 residues in the CDR3. The CDR3 sequence is CASSPYYRDMNTEAFF. CDR3 sequence (DNA): TGTGCCAGCTCACCTTACTACAGGGATATGAACACTGAAGCTTTCTTT.

A note on this clone: Other DNA sequences in this sample translate to the same CDR3. This chain uses TRBV28 with TRBJ1-2; D remains ambiguous. Between the trimmed V and J ends, which lost 3 bases and 4 bases, there was a span of 6 bases. CDR1 and CDR2 (germline): MDHEN, SYDVKM. The CDR3 runs to 12 residues. CDR3 sequence reads: CASSFASYGYTF. Written as DNA, the CDR3 is TGTGCCAGCAGTTTCGCGAGCTATGGCTACACCTTC.